This T cell receptor beta chain comes out of a study of CD8+ T cells in alopecia areata. Treatment specified: oral pan-JAK inhibitor, 5-10 mg twice daily. cDNA reverse transcribed from extracted RNA served as the sequencing template. Assay used: immunoSEQ multiplex PCR; TCRdb lists only in-frame clones, some missing. The sample comprises about 270,000 clones, 60% of which are singletons, and roughly 0.93% rests with the top ten. This TCR came from a human donor with alopecia areata. The material sequenced was CD4+ T cells sorted from blood, taken between weeks 51 and 52, from a patient treated with tofacitinib.

The CDR3 here is CASTEGRANTEAFF. DNA of the CDR3: TGTGCCAGCACGGAGGGCAGGGCAAACACTGAAGCTTTCTTT. V is TRBV6-1 and J is TRBJ1-1; D is possibly TRBD1 (5 bases). The CDR3 is made up of 14 amino acids. Between the trimmed V and J ends, which lost 7 bases and 2 bases, there was a span of 14 bases. CDR1 is MNHNS and CDR2 is SASEGT in the germline V gene.